One sample yielded the 13 T cell receptor beta chains listed below, sequenced in a study of type 1 regulatory T cells. TCRdb re-called the reads through MiXCR, storing one row per CDR3 protein. Among roughly 67,000 distinct CDR3 sequences listed, roughly 60% were seen once. Their recognized antigens are unknown. Sequenced material: cultured T cells, either the whole culture or a sorted T cell fraction (not recorded which). Subset here: Tr1-enriched cell product generated in vitro against host alloantigens. All receptors come from a human donor in good health.

This clonotype showed up many times. V gene TRBV20-1 combines with J gene TRBJ2-2, with D perhaps TRBD2 (6 bases). V lost 3 bases to trimming and J lost 3 bases, with 17 bases between them. The germline gives CDR1 DFQATT, CDR2 SNEGSKA (reference sequence). CDR3 length: 16 residues. CDR3 coding DNA: TGCAGTGCTAGGCCCCCTTCGGGGGTACACACCGGGGAGCTGTTTTTT. Protein product: CSARPPSGVHTGELFF.

The chain couples TRBV20-1 to TRBJ1-6, with unresolved D. Between the trimmed V and J ends, which lost 5 bases and 11 bases, there was a span of 16 bases. The CDR3 is 13 amino acids. Germline CDR1 reads DFQATT; CDR2 reads SNEGSKA (reference sequence). CDR3 nucleotides: TGCAGTGCTTTCGGCGCTCCGGGGACACCCCTCCACTTT. It codes for CSAFGAPGTPLHF.

This chain's CDR3 is CSARLTFSGKIYNEQFF. CDR3 nucleotides: TGCAGTGCTAGACTCACATTTAGCGGGAAAATCTACAATGAGCAGTTCTTC. This rearrangement joins TRBV20-1 to TRBJ2-1, with TRBD2 identical over 8 bases. The trim removed 2 bases at V and 3 bases at J, leaving 12 bases unmatched. Germline CDR1 and CDR2: DFQATT and SNEGSKA (reference sequence). CDR3 length equals 17 residues.

In this sample, this clonotype turned up a few times. The genes are TRBV15 and TRBJ2-3; the match to TRBD2 covers 8 bases. CDR3 size: 17 residues. Trimming removed 1 base from V and 5 bases from J; junction bases left unmatched: 11. In germline, CDR1 is LNHNV, CDR2 YYDKDF (reference sequence). The CDR3 loop is CATSRGTSGAQGDTQYF. CDR3 coding DNA: TGTGCCACCAGCAGAGGTACTAGCGGAGCCCAGGGAGATACGCAGTATTTT.

The chain is built from TRBV3-1 and TRBJ2-1; D remains unclear. V dropped 0 bases and J dropped 0 bases, with 6 bases sitting between them. The CDR3 covers 15 residues. The germline V gene has CDR1 LGHDT and CDR2 YNNKEL (reference sequence). The CDR3 DNA follows: TGTGCCAGCAGCCAAGATTTAGGCTCCTACAATGAGCAGTTCTTC. It yields the protein CASSQDLGSYNEQFF.

V and J are TRBV20-1 and TRBJ2-7, with 8 positions matching TRBD1. This CDR3 spans 15 amino acids. CDR1 DFQATT and CDR2 SNEGSKA come from the germline V gene (reference sequence). Trimming removed 1 base from V and 2 bases from J; junction bases left unmatched: 7. CDR3 DNA: TGCAGTGCTAGAGGTAGGACAGGGATTACCTACGAGCAGTACTTC. It is translated as CSARGRTGITYEQYF.

This chain joins TRBV20-1 and TRBJ2-3, with 9 positions matching TRBD2. The J segment lost 3 bases and the V segment lost 3 bases, leaving 10 bases of the junction unmatched. Germline CDR1 is DFQATT and CDR2 is SNEGSKA (reference sequence). The CDR3 contains 16 residues. The CDR3 region is CSARGVLAGSTDTQYF. CDR3 DNA: TGCAGTGCTAGGGGGGTTCTAGCGGGGTCGACAGATACGCAGTATTTT.

V gene TRBV2 combines with J gene TRBJ2-1; no firm D call. This CDR3 has 14 amino acids. Germline assignment: CDR1 SNHLY and CDR2 FYNNEI. The V end was cut by 1 base, the J end by 0 bases, with 4 bases between. The CDR3 region is CASSEGSSYNEQFF. Written as DNA, the CDR3 is TGTGCCAGCAGTGAAGGGTCCTCCTACAATGAGCAGTTCTTC.

The V call is TRBV5-1, the J call TRBJ2-1; no clear D gene. The ends were cut back, 1 base at V and 0 bases at J, with 8 bases in the middle. The CDR3 runs 15 residues. The germline V gene has CDR1 SGHRS and CDR2 YFSETQ. The CDR3 here is CASSLRAISYNEQFF. CDR3 nucleotide sequence: TGCGCCAGCAGCTTGAGAGCGATCTCCTACAATGAGCAGTTCTTC.

V gene TRBV7-8 combines with J gene TRBJ2-1; no clear D. Germline V gene lookup returns CDR1 SGHVS and CDR2 FQNEAQ. The V end lost 1 base, the J end lost 1 base, and 11 bases lay between the germline ends. This CDR3 has 16 amino acids. In nucleotides, the CDR3 is TGTGCCAGCAGCTTAGTCGTCTCCATATCCTACAATGAGCAGTTCTTC. It codes for CASSLVVSISYNEQFF.

This clonotype was recorded a few times. This chain uses TRBV15 with TRBJ2-3, with a tentative D call TRBD1 (5 bases). The V gene's germline CDR1 is LNHNV and CDR2 YYDKDF (reference sequence). With 4 bases removed from V and 6 bases from J, the gap between germline ends came to 14 bases. This CDR3 is 14 amino acids long. CDR3 sequence (DNA): TGTGCCACCAGCATCACTCGCAGACAGGATACGCAGTATTTT. This translates into CATSITRRQDTQYF.

Only a few counts were recorded for this clonotype. The CDR3 loop is CASSLRAGWGPGELFF. The CDR3 bases are TGTGCCAGCAGCCTCCGAGCAGGATGGGGCCCCGGGGAGCTGTTTTTT. The V and J genes are TRBV3-1 and TRBJ2-2; D is possibly TRBD1 (5 bases). This CDR3 has 16 residues. Trimming stripped 4 bases from V and 6 bases from J, with 18 bases between. Looked up from germline, CDR1 is LGHDT and CDR2 is YNNKEL (reference sequence).

This chain joins TRBV20-1 and TRBJ2-2; D uncertain. V shed 3 bases and J shed 2 bases, with 4 bases lying between them. The CDR3 is 12 amino acids. CDR1 and CDR2 (germline): DFQATT, SNEGSKA (reference sequence). The CDR3 region is CSARRNTGELFF. CDR3 sequence (DNA): TGCAGTGCTAGGAGAAACACCGGGGAGCTGTTTTTT.